The clone carrying this T cell receptor beta chain was recorded once. This same CDR3 is encoded by further DNA sequences in the sample. The CDR3 spans 14 residues. Germline CDR1 is MNHEY and CDR2 is SMNVEV (reference sequence). V lost 0 bases and J lost 3, with 9 bases in between. This sample stems from a study of shared clonotypes between healthy human individuals. The assay was immunoSEQ multiplex PCR, and TCRdb's table has in-frame clones only and misses some. The sample yields around 440,000 clones, roughly 80% seen once. V is TRBV27 and J is TRBJ2-7; tentatively, D is TRBD1 (6 bases). The clonotype originates from a woman aged 40-49 years in good health. Some clones in this sample may be carry-over from other donors' samples. The sample taken for sequencing was PBMCs. CDR3 protein: CASSLSGRGYEQYF. In nucleotides, the CDR3 is TGTGCCAGCAGTTTATCTGGCAGGGGCTACGAGCAGTACTTC.